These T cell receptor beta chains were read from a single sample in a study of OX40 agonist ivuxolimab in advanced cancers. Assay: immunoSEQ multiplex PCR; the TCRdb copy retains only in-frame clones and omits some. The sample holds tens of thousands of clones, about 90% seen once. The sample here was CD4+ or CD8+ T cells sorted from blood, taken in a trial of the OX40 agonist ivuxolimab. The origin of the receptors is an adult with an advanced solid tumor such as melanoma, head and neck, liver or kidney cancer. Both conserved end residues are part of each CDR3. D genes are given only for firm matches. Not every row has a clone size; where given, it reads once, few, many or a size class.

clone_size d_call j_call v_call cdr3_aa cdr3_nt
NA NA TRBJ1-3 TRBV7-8 CASSPGAGNTIYF TGTGCCAGCAGCCCGGGGGCTGGAAACACCATATATTTT
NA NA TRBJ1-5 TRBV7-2 CASSPHGGNQPQHF TGTGCCAGCAGCCCCCACGGGGGAAATCAGCCCCAGCATTTT
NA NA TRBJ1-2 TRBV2 CASSEEGNYGYTF TGTGCCAGCAGTGAAGAGGGAAACTATGGCTACACCTTC
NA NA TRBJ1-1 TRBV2 CASVKDTNTEAFF TGTGCCAGCGTTAAGGACACTAACACTGAAGCTTTCTTT
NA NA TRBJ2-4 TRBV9 CASSVGFGVNIQYF TGTGCCAGCAGCGTAGGGTTCGGGGTAAACATTCAGTACTTC
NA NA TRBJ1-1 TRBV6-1 CASIQEKAFF TGTGCCAGCATTCAGGAAAAAGCTTTCTTT
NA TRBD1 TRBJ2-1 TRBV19 CASRPDRGRHEQFF TGTGCCAGTAGGCCGGACAGGGGACGGCATGAGCAGTTCTTC
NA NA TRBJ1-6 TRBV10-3 CAISRQFVSYNSPLHF TGTGCCATCAGTAGACAATTCGTCTCCTATAATTCACCCCTCCACTTT
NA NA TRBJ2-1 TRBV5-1 CASSLGGSSYNEQFF TGCGCCAGCAGCTTGGGCGGAAGCTCCTACAATGAGCAGTTCTTC
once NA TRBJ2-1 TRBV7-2 CASSLGIGQGWNEQFF TGTGCCAGCAGCTTAGGAATTGGCCAGGGGTGGAATGAGCAGTTCTTC
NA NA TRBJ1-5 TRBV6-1 CASSPTGRDQPQHF TGTGCCAGCAGCCCGACGGGGAGGGATCAGCCCCAGCATTTT
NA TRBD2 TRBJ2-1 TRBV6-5 CASSSRYSGNYNEQFF TGTGCCAGCAGTTCCCGATATAGCGGGAACTACAATGAGCAGTTCTTC
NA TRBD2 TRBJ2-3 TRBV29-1 CSVPGLGGRGGQDTQYF TGCAGCGTCCCCGGGCTCGGTGGGCGGGGGGGCCAAGATACGCAGTATTTT
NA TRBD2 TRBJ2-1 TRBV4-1 CASSQLVITSGHNEQFF TGCGCCAGCAGCCAACTCGTAATAACTAGCGGGCACAATGAGCAGTTCTTC
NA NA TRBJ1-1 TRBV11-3 CASSLDGFSGATTFF TGTGCCAGCAGCTTAGATGGGTTTTCAGGGGCGACGACTTTCTTT
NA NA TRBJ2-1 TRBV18 CASSPPGVSATSRQFF TGTGCCAGCTCACCGCCCGGGGTTAGCGCTACTAGTAGGCAGTTCTTC
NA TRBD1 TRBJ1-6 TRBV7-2 CASSLRLQGSAYNSPLHF TGTGCCAGCAGCCTCCGCTTACAGGGGTCTGCCTATAATTCACCCCTCCACTTT
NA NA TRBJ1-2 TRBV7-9 CASSRDRDYGYTF TGTGCCAGCAGCCGTGACCGGGACTATGGCTACACCTTC
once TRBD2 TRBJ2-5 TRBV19 CATGPRGRQETQYF TGTGCCACGGGCCCGCGGGGGAGACAAGAGACCCAGTACTTC
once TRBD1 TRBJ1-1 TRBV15 CATSRKDRGQAFF TGTGCCACCAGCAGAAAGGACAGGGGGCAAGCTTTCTTT
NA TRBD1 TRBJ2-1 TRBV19 CASSTRQGVTNMGEQFF TGTGCCAGTAGTACTAGACAGGGGGTGACCAATATGGGTGAGCAGTTCTTC
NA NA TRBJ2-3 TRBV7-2 CASSFMGADTQYF TGTGCCAGCAGCTTCATGGGGGCAGATACGCAGTATTTT
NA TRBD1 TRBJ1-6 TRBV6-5 CASSPDRGNSPLHF TGTGCCAGCAGCCCGGACAGGGGTAATTCACCCCTCCACTTT